These 18 T cell receptor beta chains were all obtained from the same sample, sequenced in a study of early T cells in non-severe SARS-CoV-2 infection. TCRdb processed the 5' RACE reads anew with MiXCR; each CDR3 protein has one entry. The table records approximately 80,000 distinct CDR3 sequences, less than 15% of them present only once. Sequencing was performed on whole blood. The receptors derive from an adult who was a healthcare worker with PCR-confirmed SARS-CoV-2 infection or an uninfected control (not recorded which).

This clonotype appeared many times. The V call is TRBV10-3, the J call TRBJ2-1, with 14 nucleotides matching TRBD2. CDR1 ENHRY and CDR2 SYGVKD come from the germline V gene. Trimming took 10 bases from V and 4 from J; bases not matched to a gene: 3. CDR3 length: 14 residues. The CDR3 coding sequence is TGTGCCACCAGACTAGCGGGAGGGTACAATGAGCAGTTCTTC. Translating gives CATRLAGGYNEQFF.

This clonotype was detected a few times. The rearrangement uses TRBV4-1 and TRBJ1-6; D is possibly TRBD1 (6 bases). Germline V CDR1 and CDR2: MGHRA, YSYEKL. The CDR3 covers 17 residues. The germline V and J ends were trimmed by 0 bases and 2 bases, with 11 bases remaining between them. CDR3 residues: CASSQEGGTAYNSPLHF. DNA of the CDR3: TGCGCCAGCAGCCAAGAAGGGGGTACGGCCTATAATTCACCCCTCCACTTT.

Many counts were recorded for this clonotype. The V call is TRBV9, the J call TRBJ1-5; D gene ambiguous. Germline V CDR1 and CDR2: SGDLS, YYNGEE. V shed 0 bases and J shed 9 bases, with 13 bases lying between them. The length of the CDR3 is 14 residues. The DNA for the CDR3 is TGTGCCAGCAGCGTAGCCGACGGGCTAGGGCCCCAGCATTTT. Amino acids: CASSVADGLGPQHF.

In this sample, this clonotype turned up many times. This chain joins TRBV7-9 and TRBJ2-3; D remains ambiguous. Germline values: CDR1 SEHNR, CDR2 FQNEAQ (reference sequence). V was clipped by 5 bases and J by 0 bases, with 12 bases between them. This CDR3 is built from 15 residues. The CDR3 sequence: CASSRWVQSTDTQYF. The CDR3 coding sequence is TGTGCCAGCAGCCGGTGGGTCCAGAGCACAGATACGCAGTATTTT.

This clonotype has just a few counts. This chain uses TRBV5-4 with TRBJ2-2; weak D call: TRBD2 (5 bases). This CDR3 spans 16 amino acids. Trimming removed 4 bases at V and 0 bases at J, with 13 bases between. Germline values: CDR1 SGHNT, CDR2 YYREEE (reference sequence). Here the CDR3 DNA reads TGTGCCAGCAGCGCATGGACTGGGCCGAACACCGGGGAGCTGTTTTTT. As protein: CASSAWTGPNTGELFF. Together with reference TRBV5-4 and TRBJ2-2, the CDR3 gives the full variable domain: ETGVTQSPTHLIKTRGQQVTLRCSSQSGHNTVSWYQQALGQGPQFIFQYYREEENGRGNFPPRFSGLQFPNYSSELNVNALELDDSALYLCASSAWTGPNTGELFFGEGSRLTVL.

This clonotype was seen only a few times. The chain uses TRBV6-6 and TRBJ2-7; perhaps TRBD2 as D (6 bases). Germline values: CDR1 MNHNY, CDR2 SVGAGI (reference sequence). The CDR3 has 14 residues. Deletions cut 2 bases from V and 2 bases from J, with 10 bases between. The CDR3 spells CASSYEGGTYEQYF. DNA for the CDR3: TGTGCCAGCAGTTACGAGGGAGGCACCTACGAGCAGTACTTC.

This chain connects TRBV10-2 to TRBJ1-1; tentative D call: TRBD1 (6 bases). Trimming took 1 base from V and 10 from J, leaving 7 bases between them. Germline CDR1 is WSHSY and CDR2 is SAAADI. The CDR3 extends over 11 amino acids. The CDR3 DNA follows: TGCGCCAGCAGTGAGTTCAGGGGAGCTTTCTTT. It is translated as CASSEFRGAFF.

This clonotype has just a few counts. V usage is TRBV18 and J usage is TRBJ1-1, with TRBD1 identical over 7 bases. Losses at the gene ends were 1 base for V and 0 bases for J; bases not matched to a gene: 2. The CDR3 consists of 15 residues. Germline CDR1 and CDR2: KGHSH and LQKENI. CDR3 amino acids: CASSPQGQLNTEAFF. As DNA, the CDR3 is TGTGCCAGCTCACCACAGGGACAGCTGAACACTGAAGCTTTCTTT.

Many counts were recorded for this clonotype. V is TRBV7-9 and J is TRBJ1-5; tentatively, D is TRBD1 (5 bases). Trimming removed 0 bases at V and 2 bases at J, with 5 bases between. Per germline, CDR1 SEHNR and CDR2 FQNEAQ (reference sequence). The CDR3 has 14 residues. The DNA of the CDR3 is TGTGCCAGCAGCTTAGCAGGGGGCAATCAGCCCCAGCATTTT. Protein: CASSLAGGNQPQHF.

This clonotype has only a few counts. This rearrangement joins TRBV4-1 to TRBJ1-1; D remains ambiguous. V was pared by 1 base and J by 6 bases, with 12 bases between. Germline-derived CDR1 and CDR2 are MGHRA and YSYEKL. The CDR3 extends over 14 amino acids. The DNA of the CDR3 is TGCGCCAGCAGCCAAGGAACCGGGTTCGCTGAAGCTTTCTTT. Encoded protein: CASSQGTGFAEAFF.

This clonotype was picked up a small number of times. The chain uses TRBV15 and TRBJ1-6; maybe TRBD1 (6 bases). Trimming removed 0 bases from V and 6 bases from J, with 15 bases in between. The CDR3 extends over 17 amino acids. Germline CDR1 is LNHNV and CDR2 is YYDKDF (reference sequence). Written as DNA, the CDR3 is TGTGCCACCAGCAGAGAACCCCCGGGGGCCGTTAATTCACCCCTCCACTTT. As protein: CATSREPPGAVNSPLHF.

The genes are TRBV20-1 and TRBJ2-2; possible D gene TRBD2, 5 bases. V dropped 1 base and J dropped 4 bases, with 10 bases sitting between them. The CDR3 spans 14 residues. From germline, CDR1 is DFQATT and CDR2 SNEGSKA (reference sequence). CDR3 sequence reads: CSARARASTGELFF. CDR3 nucleotides: TGCAGTGCTAGAGCGAGGGCGAGCACCGGGGAGCTGTTTTTT.

This clonotype appeared a few times. The rearrangement uses TRBV6-6 and TRBJ1-1; D ambiguous. This CDR3 region has 14 residues. Trimming left V 7 bases short and J 3 bases short, with 15 bases between. CDR1 and CDR2 from the germline V gene are MNHNY and SVGAGI (reference sequence). CDR3 DNA: TGTGCCAGCATCCACACAGCGAGTTACACTGAAGCTTTCTTT. Its protein is CASIHTASYTEAFF.

This clonotype was observed a few times. J is TRBJ2-5 and V is TRBV29-1; D is possibly TRBD1 or TRBD2 (5 bases each). The CDR3 consists of 16 residues. Germline V gene lookup returns CDR1 SQVTM and CDR2 ANQGSEA. V was shortened by 0 bases and J by 1 base, with 15 bases between the two germline ends. CDR3 DNA: TGCAGCGTTGAAGAGGCCCAGGGACGGATCCAAGAGACCCAGTACTTC. Protein product: CSVEEAQGRIQETQYF.

This clonotype was observed many times. V usage is TRBV29-1 and J usage is TRBJ2-5; D is undetermined. V dropped 7 bases and J dropped 4 bases, with 13 bases sitting between them. The CDR3 runs to 12 residues. The germline CDR1 and CDR2 sequences are SQVTM and ANQGSEA. The CDR3 sequence is CSAISSLETQYF. For the CDR3, the DNA is TGCAGCGCTATTAGCAGTTTAGAGACCCAGTACTTC.

This clonotype showed up just a few times. Sequence at one end of the junction differs from germline and may be a read error. V usage is TRBV19 and J usage is TRBJ1-4, with D unresolved. The germline CDR1 and CDR2 sequences are LNHDA and SQIVND (reference sequence). The CDR3 has 14 residues. Written as DNA, the CDR3 is TGTGCCAGTAGAACCCCCGCAACTAATAAAAAACTGTTTTTT. Translation: CASRTPATNKKLFF.

In this sample, this clonotype turned up many times. The chain joins TRBV24-1 to TRBJ1-2; D is undetermined. This CDR3 comprises 11 residues. Trimming shortened V by 8 bases and J by 4 bases, and 7 bases separated the two germline ends. Looked up from germline, CDR1 is KGHDR and CDR2 is SFDVKD. CDR3 in amino acids: CATKVPYGYTF. CDR3 nucleotide sequence: TGTGCCACCAAGGTCCCCTATGGCTACACCTTC.

This clonotype was observed a few times. The rearrangement uses TRBV10-1 and TRBJ1-1; D not resolved. This CDR3 is 14 amino acids long. In germline, CDR1 is WNHNN, CDR2 SYGVQD (reference sequence). V lost 0 bases to trimming and J lost 4 bases, with 9 bases between them. CDR3 coding DNA: TGCGCCAGCAGTGAGTCGGGGAGTCTCACTGAAGCTTTCTTT. It encodes CASSESGSLTEAFF.